These T cell receptor beta chains were read from a single sample in a study of beta chain features in type 1 diabetes. Method: immunoSEQ multiplex PCR; TCRdb's copy keeps in-frame clones and lacks some. Counted here are about 700,000 clones, around 15% occurring once; the ten biggest clones make up about 0.02%. Sequenced input: naive CD4+ T cells from blood. These receptors were collected from a man aged 18 to 30 with type 1 diabetes. Both conserved end residues are part of each CDR3. Fields, in order: D gene, clone size, J gene, V gene, CDR3 protein, CDR3 DNA. A D gene is named only where the DNA matches it firmly. Size is omitted from some rows. Given values are once, few, many or a class for expanded clones.

D: .
size: .
J: TRBJ1-5
V: TRBV4-1
CDR3: CASSQDPGDQPQHF
DNA: TGCGCCAGCAGCCAAGATCCGGGCGATCAGCCCCAGCATTTT

D: .
size: .
J: TRBJ2-5
V: TRBV15
CDR3: CATSRDIAEETQYF
DNA: TGTGCCACCAGCCGAGATATAGCGGAGGAGACCCAGTACTTC

D: TRBD2
size: .
J: TRBJ2-1
V: TRBV5-4
CDR3: CASSPSGGAGSYNEQFF
DNA: TGTGCCAGCAGCCCCAGCGGGGGGGCCGGCTCCTACAATGAGCAGTTCTTC

D: .
size: .
J: TRBJ2-2
V: TRBV30
CDR3: CAWSGRVTGELFF
DNA: TGTGCCTGGAGTGGGAGGGTCACCGGGGAGCTGTTTTTT

D: TRBD1
size: .
J: TRBJ2-3
V: TRBV11-2
CDR3: CASQGAGTDTQYF
DNA: TGTGCCAGCCAGGGGGCCGGTACAGATACGCAGTATTTT

D: TRBD1
size: few
J: TRBJ1-4
V: TRBV28
CDR3: CASSRQGLREKLFF
DNA: TGTGCCAGCAGCCGACAGGGCTTGAGGGAAAAACTGTTTTTT

D: .
size: few
J: TRBJ1-5
V: TRBV9
CDR3: CASSVGANQPQHF
DNA: TGTGCCAGCAGCGTAGGGGCCAATCAGCCCCAGCATTTT

D: TRBD1
size: .
J: TRBJ1-2
V: TRBV19
CDR3: CASSAPGTGNYGYTF
DNA: TGTGCCAGTAGTGCCCCCGGGACAGGGAACTATGGCTACACCTTC

D: TRBD2
size: few
J: TRBJ2-3
V: TRBV30
CDR3: CAWSVGTSGGRADTQYF
DNA: TGTGCCTGGAGTGTTGGTACTAGCGGGGGGAGGGCAGATACGCAGTATTTT

D: TRBD1
size: few
J: TRBJ1-1
V: TRBV29-1
CDR3: CSVQQGAADTEAFF
DNA: TGCAGCGTCCAACAGGGGGCTGCGGACACTGAAGCTTTCTTT

D: .
size: few
J: TRBJ2-3
V: TRBV28
CDR3: CASNFPTTDTQYF
DNA: TGTGCCAGCAACTTTCCCACAACAGATACGCAGTATTTT

D: TRBD1
size: few
J: TRBJ1-2
V: TRBV29-1
CDR3: CSAMGSTGMDYGYTF
DNA: TGCAGCGCGATGGGGTCGACAGGGATGGACTATGGCTACACCTTC

D: .
size: few
J: TRBJ2-7
V: TRBV19
CDR3: CASRRTPSSYEQYF
DNA: TGTGCCAGTAGGCGCACACCGAGCTCCTACGAGCAGTACTTC

D: .
size: few
J: TRBJ2-7
V: TRBV7-9
CDR3: CASSLGGIEQYF
DNA: TGTGCCAGCAGCTTAGGCGGGATCGAGCAGTACTTC

D: .
size: few
J: TRBJ2-2
V: TRBV18
CDR3: CASSPHPFTFGTGELFF
DNA: TGTGCCAGCTCACCGCATCCATTTACCTTTGGCACCGGGGAGCTGTTTTTT

D: .
size: few
J: TRBJ2-1
V: TRBV28
CDR3: CASSSPTRASYNEQFF
DNA: TGTGCCAGCAGTTCCCCCACGAGAGCTTCCTACAATGAGCAGTTCTTC

D: TRBD1
size: .
J: TRBJ1-2
V: TRBV28
CDR3: CASSLGDRAGYTF
DNA: TGTGCCAGCAGTTTAGGGGACAGGGCTGGCTACACCTTC

D: TRBD2
size: few
J: TRBJ2-1
V: TRBV5-1
CDR3: CASSTGTSGGAREQFF
DNA: TGCGCCAGCAGCACCGGGACTAGCGGGGGGGCCCGGGAGCAGTTCTTC

D: .
size: few
J: TRBJ1-4
V: TRBV29-1
CDR3: CSAKVGTVAEKLFF
DNA: TGCAGCGCCAAAGTCGGGACCGTTGCCGAAAAACTGTTTTTT

D: .
size: few
J: TRBJ2-5
V: TRBV6-5
CDR3: CASSAPVQETQYF
DNA: TGTGCCAGCAGCGCGCCAGTTCAAGAGACCCAGTACTTC

D: .
size: .
J: TRBJ1-4
V: TRBV7-3
CDR3: CASSERANEKLFF
DNA: TGTGCCAGCAGCGAGAGGGCTAATGAAAAACTGTTTTTT

D: .
size: .
J: TRBJ1-3
V: TRBV14
CDR3: CASSRLLSGNTIYF
DNA: TGTGCCAGCAGTCGACTTCTCTCTGGAAACACCATATATTTT

D: TRBD1
size: few
J: TRBJ1-5
V: TRBV2
CDR3: CASSPPGQGFGQPQHF
DNA: TGTGCCAGCAGTCCACCGGGACAGGGTTTTGGTCAGCCCCAGCATTTT

D: .
size: .
J: TRBJ1-1
V: TRBV18
CDR3: CATREGDTEAFF
DNA: TGTGCCACGCGGGAGGGCGACACTGAAGCTTTCTTT

D: .
size: few
J: TRBJ2-1
V: TRBV5-5
CDR3: CASSRGYSYNEQFF
DNA: TGTGCCAGCAGCCGGGGTTACTCCTACAATGAGCAGTTCTTC

D: .
size: few
J: TRBJ1-1
V: TRBV10-2
CDR3: CASTRGNTEAFF
DNA: TGCGCCAGCACCAGAGGTAACACTGAAGCTTTCTTT

D: .
size: .
J: TRBJ2-2
V: TRBV4-1
CDR3: CASSQVPGPNTGELFF
DNA: TGCGCCAGCAGCCAAGTCCCTGGACCGAACACCGGGGAGCTGTTTTTT

D: TRBD2
size: .
J: TRBJ2-5
V: TRBV4-2
CDR3: CASSHGGGGASKETQYF
DNA: TGTGCCAGCAGCCATGGTGGCGGGGGGGCTAGTAAGGAGACCCAGTACTTC

D: TRBD1
size: .
J: TRBJ2-2
V: TRBV27
CDR3: CASSRDRVSIYAGELFF
DNA: TGTGCCAGCAGCCGGGACAGGGTCTCAATATACGCCGGGGAGCTGTTTTTT

D: .
size: .
J: TRBJ2-5
V: TRBV4-1
CDR3: CASSQDPFETQYF
DNA: TGCGCCAGCAGCCAAGACCCCTTTGAGACCCAGTACTTC

D: TRBD1
size: .
J: TRBJ1-2
V: TRBV5-4
CDR3: CASSLAGTDYYGYTF
DNA: TGTGCCAGCAGCTTGGCCGGGACAGACTACTATGGCTACACCTTC

D: TRBD1
size: .
J: TRBJ2-3
V: TRBV7-9
CDR3: CASSYGQGRTDTQYF
DNA: TGTGCCAGCAGCTACGGACAGGGCCGGACAGATACGCAGTATTTT

D: TRBD1
size: few
J: TRBJ2-7
V: TRBV9
CDR3: CASSPLGQDYEQYF
DNA: TGTGCCAGCAGCCCCCTCGGACAGGACTACGAGCAGTACTTC

D: .
size: .
J: TRBJ2-1
V: TRBV7-8
CDR3: CASSPGTDVDEQFF
DNA: TGTGCCAGCAGCCCCGGGACTGATGTCGATGAGCAGTTCTTC

D: .
size: .
J: TRBJ1-1
V: TRBV14
CDR3: CASSQDPLNTEAFF
DNA: TGTGCCAGCAGCCAAGATCCCTTGAACACTGAAGCTTTCTTT

D: .
size: .
J: TRBJ2-1
V: TRBV5-6
CDR3: CASSSYDEQFF
DNA: TGTGCCAGCAGCTCGTACGATGAGCAGTTCTTC

D: .
size: .
J: TRBJ1-5
V: TRBV28
CDR3: CASSLSQGQPQHF
DNA: TGTGCCAGCAGTTTATCACAGGGTCAGCCCCAGCATTTT

D: .
size: .
J: TRBJ2-2
V: TRBV5-6
CDR3: CASSLGRNTGELFF
DNA: TGTGCCAGCAGCTTGGGGCGGAACACCGGGGAGCTGTTTTTT

D: TRBD1
size: .
J: TRBJ2-7
V: TRBV28
CDR3: CASSAPSGTGDSYEQYF
DNA: TGTGCCAGCAGCGCTCCCTCTGGGACAGGGGATTCCTACGAGCAGTACTTC

D: TRBD2
size: few
J: TRBJ2-2
V: TRBV9
CDR3: CASSGRLAGNTGELFF
DNA: TGTGCCAGCAGCGGACGACTAGCGGGGAACACCGGGGAGCTGTTTTTT

D: .
size: few
J: TRBJ2-5
V: TRBV6-5
CDR3: CASSFGQQETQYF
DNA: TGTGCCAGCAGTTTCGGACAGCAAGAGACCCAGTACTTC

D: TRBD1
size: .
J: TRBJ1-2
V: TRBV28
CDR3: CASSLRQGYGYTF
DNA: TGTGCCAGCAGTTTGAGACAGGGTTATGGCTACACCTTC

D: TRBD2
size: few
J: TRBJ2-5
V: TRBV19
CDR3: CASSRGLAGRPETQYF
DNA: TGTGCCAGTAGTCGGGGACTAGCGGGGCGTCCGGAGACCCAGTACTTC

D: TRBD1
size: few
J: TRBJ1-5
V: TRBV30
CDR3: CAWSGDRDQPQHF
DNA: TGTGCCTGGAGTGGGGACAGGGATCAGCCCCAGCATTTT

D: TRBD1
size: .
J: TRBJ2-6
V: TRBV27
CDR3: CASAAGGKGANVLTF
DNA: TGTGCCAGCGCCGCAGGGGGAAAGGGGGCCAACGTCCTGACTTTC

D: .
size: few
J: TRBJ2-7
V: TRBV7-6
CDR3: CASSLEGHGEQYF
DNA: TGTGCCAGCAGCTTAGAGGGGCACGGCGAGCAGTACTTC

D: TRBD2
size: many
J: TRBJ2-1
V: TRBV7-2
CDR3: CASSTSGQTYNEQFF
DNA: TGTGCCAGCAGCACTAGCGGCCAGACCTACAATGAGCAGTTCTTC

D: .
size: few
J: TRBJ1-2
V: TRBV30
CDR3: CAWSVASFAFSYGYTF
DNA: TGTGCCTGGAGTGTAGCCAGCTTCGCGTTTTCCTATGGCTACACCTTC

D: .
size: .
J: TRBJ1-2
V: TRBV9
CDR3: CASSGSYGYTF
DNA: TGTGCCAGCAGCGGGAGCTATGGCTACACCTTC

D: TRBD1
size: few
J: TRBJ2-7
V: TRBV14
CDR3: CASSPRTGGSEQYF
DNA: TGTGCCAGCAGCCCCCGGACAGGGGGAAGCGAGCAGTACTTC

D: .
size: few
J: TRBJ1-2
V: TRBV5-1
CDR3: CASSQDISSGNGYTF
DNA: TGCGCCAGCAGCCAGGACATTTCTAGCGGGAATGGCTACACCTTC